This TCR beta chain was obtained from a study of blood T cells in healthy people across ages. V was clipped by 5 bases and J by 5 bases; unmatched bases: 11. The length of the CDR3 is 15 residues. Germline values: CDR1 SGHVS, CDR2 FQNEAQ. PCR was performed a second time for about 7 to 11 cycles using a sample-barcoded 5' primer and a J-beta primer mix. MiXCR, run by TCRdb on the 5' RACE reads, gives a single entry per CDR3 protein. The repertoire holds roughly 2 million distinct CDR3 sequences, with just under 50% as singletons. This clonotype was sampled from a woman in her thirties or forties in good health. The chain has TRBV7-8 and TRBJ2-5; 7 bases agree with TRBD1. Specimen: blood. CDR3 sequence reads: CASSLRQGVDETQYF. CDR3 nucleotides: TGTGCCAGCAGCCTCAGACAGGGTGTGGATGAGACCCAGTACTTC.